The clone carrying this T cell receptor (beta chain) was recorded many times. Antigen unknown. The TCR beta CDR3 regions underwent amplification using RNA transcripts as the source. Primed by the HTBI set, a first-round RT-PCR was run on the TCR CDR3. TCRdb redid the calling of the multiplex PCR reads with MiXCR, one entry per CDR3 protein. Of 400,000 to 550,000 distinct CDR3 sequences in the sample, 13% to 15% are singletons; the top ten hold around 17%. This record belongs to a study of T cells in Graves' hyperthyroidism and ophthalmopathy. General study points: Most thyroid clonotypes expanded above 0.001 were also detected in blood.

The CDR3 sequence is 16 residues long. The V and J ends lost 7 bases and 4 bases, in that order; junction bases with no gene match: 14. CDR1 SGHVS and CDR2 FQNEAQ come from the germline V gene. Stable disease denoted Graves' hyperthyroidism without ophthalmopathy progression within 18 months. The study enrolled patients aged 18 to 65 with newly diagnosed hyperthyroidism of under 2 months' duration. Any patient presenting with uncontrolled infection, other autoimmune disease, pregnancy or lactation was left out. This sequence was found in a woman aged 18 to 35 with Graves' hyperthyroidism. What was sequenced was blood. This chain joins TRBV7-8 and TRBJ2-3; 7 bases line up with TRBD2. CDR3 sequence: CASTNRGGRAADTQYF. CDR3 nucleotides: TGTGCCAGCACCAACCGAGGAGGGAGGGCCGCAGATACGCAGTATTTT.